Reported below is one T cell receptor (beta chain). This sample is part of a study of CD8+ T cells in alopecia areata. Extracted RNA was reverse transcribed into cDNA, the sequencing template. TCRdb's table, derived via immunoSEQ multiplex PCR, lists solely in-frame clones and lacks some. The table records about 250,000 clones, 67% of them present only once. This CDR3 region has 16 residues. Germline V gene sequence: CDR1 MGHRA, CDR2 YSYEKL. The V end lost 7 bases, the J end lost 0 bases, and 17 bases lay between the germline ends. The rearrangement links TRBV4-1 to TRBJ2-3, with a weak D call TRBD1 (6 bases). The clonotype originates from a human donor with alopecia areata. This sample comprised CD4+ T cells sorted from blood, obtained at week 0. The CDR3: CASTLGGVTSTDTQYF. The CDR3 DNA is TGCGCCAGCACTTTAGGGGGTGTTACTAGCACAGATACGCAGTATTTT.